This T cell receptor beta chain was sequenced in a study of OX40 agonist ivuxolimab in advanced cancers. Germline CDR1 and CDR2: SQVTM and ANQGSEA. The CDR3 has 13 amino acids. Trimming shortened V by 3 bases and J by 0 bases, and 7 bases separated the two germline ends. The assay was immunoSEQ multiplex PCR, and TCRdb's table has in-frame clones only and misses some. The sample holds roughly 57,000 clones, about 79% seen once. The chain is built from TRBV29-1 and TRBJ2-3, with unresolved D. This sequence was found in an adult with an advanced solid tumor such as melanoma, head and neck, liver or kidney cancer. This material consisted of CD4+ or CD8+ T cells sorted from blood, taken in a trial of the OX40 agonist ivuxolimab. CDR3 region: CSVDQLSTDTQYF. The CDR3 region has the DNA TGCAGCGTTGACCAGCTGAGCACAGATACGCAGTATTTT.